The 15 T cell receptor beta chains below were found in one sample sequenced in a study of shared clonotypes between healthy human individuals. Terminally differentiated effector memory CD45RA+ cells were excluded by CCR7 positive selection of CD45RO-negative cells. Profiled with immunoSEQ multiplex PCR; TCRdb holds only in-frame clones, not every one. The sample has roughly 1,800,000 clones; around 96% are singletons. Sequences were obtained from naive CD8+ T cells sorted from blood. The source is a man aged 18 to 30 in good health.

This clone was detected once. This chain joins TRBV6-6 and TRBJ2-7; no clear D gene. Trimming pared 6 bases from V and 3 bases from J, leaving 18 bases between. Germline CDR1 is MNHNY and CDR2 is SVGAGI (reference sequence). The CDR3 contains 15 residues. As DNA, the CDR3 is TGTGCCAGCAGCCTCACAGCAAGTTTTTTCTACGAGCAGTACTTC. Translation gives CASSLTASFFYEQYF.

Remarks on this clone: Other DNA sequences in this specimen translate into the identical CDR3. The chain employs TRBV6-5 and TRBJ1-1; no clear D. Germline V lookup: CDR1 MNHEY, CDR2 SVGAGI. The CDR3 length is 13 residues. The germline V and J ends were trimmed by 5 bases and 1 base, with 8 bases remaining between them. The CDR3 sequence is CASSPSANTEAFF. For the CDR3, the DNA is TGTGCCAGCAGTCCATCGGCGAACACTGAAGCTTTCTTT.

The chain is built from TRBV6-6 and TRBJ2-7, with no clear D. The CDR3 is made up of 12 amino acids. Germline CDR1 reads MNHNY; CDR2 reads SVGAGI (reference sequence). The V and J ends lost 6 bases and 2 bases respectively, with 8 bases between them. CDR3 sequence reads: CASSPNAYEQYF. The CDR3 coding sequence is TGTGCCAGCAGCCCCAATGCCTACGAGCAGTACTTC.

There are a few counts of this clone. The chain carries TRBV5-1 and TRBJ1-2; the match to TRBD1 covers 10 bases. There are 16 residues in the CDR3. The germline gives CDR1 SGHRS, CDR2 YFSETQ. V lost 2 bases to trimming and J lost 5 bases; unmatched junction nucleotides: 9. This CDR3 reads CASSFGSGTGEYGYTF. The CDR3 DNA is TGCGCCAGCAGCTTTGGTTCCGGGACAGGGGAATATGGCTACACCTTC.

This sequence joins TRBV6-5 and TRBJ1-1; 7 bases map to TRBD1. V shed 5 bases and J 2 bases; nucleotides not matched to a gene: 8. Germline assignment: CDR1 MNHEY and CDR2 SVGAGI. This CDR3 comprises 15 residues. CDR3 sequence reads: CASSLDRAGNTEAFF. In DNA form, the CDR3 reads TGTGCCAGCAGTCTTGACAGGGCAGGAAACACTGAAGCTTTCTTT.

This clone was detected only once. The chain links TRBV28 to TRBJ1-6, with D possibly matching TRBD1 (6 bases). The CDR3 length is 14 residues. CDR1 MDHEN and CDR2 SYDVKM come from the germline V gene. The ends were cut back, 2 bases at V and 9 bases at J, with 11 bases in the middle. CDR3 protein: CASSLVSGASPLHF. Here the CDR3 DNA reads TGTGCCAGCAGTTTAGTGTCAGGGGCTTCACCCCTCCACTTT.

The CDR3: CASSLASAGKEAFF. The CDR3 nucleotides are TGTGCCAGCAGTTTAGCAAGCGCCGGGAAGGAAGCTTTCTTT. The V call is TRBV28, the J call TRBJ1-1; D unclear. The CDR3 is 14 residues long. CDR1 and CDR2 from the germline V gene are MDHEN and SYDVKM. V lost 2 bases and J 8 bases, leaving 15 bases between the germline ends.

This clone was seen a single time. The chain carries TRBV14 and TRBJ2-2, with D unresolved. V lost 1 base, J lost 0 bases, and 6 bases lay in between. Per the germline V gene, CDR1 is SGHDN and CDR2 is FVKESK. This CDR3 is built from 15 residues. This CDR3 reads CASSQASANTGELFF. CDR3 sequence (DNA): TGTGCCAGCAGCCAAGCCTCCGCGAACACCGGGGAGCTGTTTTTT.

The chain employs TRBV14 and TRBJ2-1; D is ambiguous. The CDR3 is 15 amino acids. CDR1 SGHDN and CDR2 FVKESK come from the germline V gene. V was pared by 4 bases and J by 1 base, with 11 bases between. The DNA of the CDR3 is TGTGCCAGCAGCCTGATTGGGTCGTCCTACAATGAGCAGTTCTTC. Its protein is CASSLIGSSYNEQFF.

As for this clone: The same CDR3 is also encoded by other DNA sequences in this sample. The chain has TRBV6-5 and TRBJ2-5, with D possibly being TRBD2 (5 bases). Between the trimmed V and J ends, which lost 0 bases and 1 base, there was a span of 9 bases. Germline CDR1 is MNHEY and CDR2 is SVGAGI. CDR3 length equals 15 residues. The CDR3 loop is CASSYSGSGQETQYF. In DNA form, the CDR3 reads TGTGCCAGCAGTTACTCGGGCAGCGGCCAAGAGACCCAGTACTTC.

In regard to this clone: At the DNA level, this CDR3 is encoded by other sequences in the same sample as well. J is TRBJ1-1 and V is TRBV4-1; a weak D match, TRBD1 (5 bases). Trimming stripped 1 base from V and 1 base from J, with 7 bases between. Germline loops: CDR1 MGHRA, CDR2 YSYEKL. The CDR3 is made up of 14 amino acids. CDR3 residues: CASSQVGGNTEAFF. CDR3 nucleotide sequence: TGCGCCAGCAGCCAAGTCGGGGGGAACACTGAAGCTTTCTTT.

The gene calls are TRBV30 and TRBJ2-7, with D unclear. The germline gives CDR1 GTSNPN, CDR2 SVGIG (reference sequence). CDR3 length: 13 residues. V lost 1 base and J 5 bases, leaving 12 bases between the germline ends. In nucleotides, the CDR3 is TGTGCCTGGAGTGAGGGCCAGGACGACGAGCAGTACTTC. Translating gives CAWSEGQDDEQYF. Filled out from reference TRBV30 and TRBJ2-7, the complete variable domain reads SQTIHQWPATLVQPVGSPLSLECTVEGTSNPNLYWYRQAAGRGLQLLFYSVGIGQISSEVPQNLSASRPQDRQFILSSKKLLLSDSGFYLCAWSEGQDDEQYFGPGTRLTVT.

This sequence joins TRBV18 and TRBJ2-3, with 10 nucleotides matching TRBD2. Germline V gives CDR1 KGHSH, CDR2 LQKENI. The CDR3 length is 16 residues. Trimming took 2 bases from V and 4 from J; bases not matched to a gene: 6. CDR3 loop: CASSPEAGGRPDTQYF. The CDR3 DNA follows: TGTGCCAGCTCACCAGAAGCGGGAGGGCGTCCAGATACGCAGTATTTT.

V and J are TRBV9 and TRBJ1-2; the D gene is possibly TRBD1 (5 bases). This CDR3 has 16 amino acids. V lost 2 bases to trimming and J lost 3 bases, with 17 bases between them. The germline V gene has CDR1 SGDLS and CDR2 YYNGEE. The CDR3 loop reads CASSVSRDPPDYGYTF. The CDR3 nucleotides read TGTGCCAGCAGCGTGAGTCGGGACCCTCCGGACTATGGCTACACCTTC.

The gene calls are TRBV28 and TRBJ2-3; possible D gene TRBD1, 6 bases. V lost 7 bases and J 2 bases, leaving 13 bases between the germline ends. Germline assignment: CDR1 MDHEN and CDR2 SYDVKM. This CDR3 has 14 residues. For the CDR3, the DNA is TGTGCCAGCAACCCCGGACAGTTCACAGATACGCAGTATTTT. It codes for CASNPGQFTDTQYF. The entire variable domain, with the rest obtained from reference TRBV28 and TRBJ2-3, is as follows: DVKVTQSSRYLVKRTGEKVFLECVQDMDHENMFWYRQDPGLGLRLIYFSYDVKMKEKGDIPEGYSVSREKKERFSLILESASTNQTSMYLCASNPGQFTDTQYFGPGTRLTVL.